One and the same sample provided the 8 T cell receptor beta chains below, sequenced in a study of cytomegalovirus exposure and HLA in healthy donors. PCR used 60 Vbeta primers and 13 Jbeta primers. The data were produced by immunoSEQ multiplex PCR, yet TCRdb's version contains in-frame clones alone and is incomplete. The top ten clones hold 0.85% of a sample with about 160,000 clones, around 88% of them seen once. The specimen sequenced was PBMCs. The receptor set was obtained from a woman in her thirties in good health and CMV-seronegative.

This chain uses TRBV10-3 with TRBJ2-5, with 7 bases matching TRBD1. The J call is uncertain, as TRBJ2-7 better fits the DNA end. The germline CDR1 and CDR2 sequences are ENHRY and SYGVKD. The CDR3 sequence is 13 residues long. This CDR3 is CAISEAQGSEQYF. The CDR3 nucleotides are TGTGCCATCAGTGAGGCACAGGGGAGCGAGCAGTACTTC.

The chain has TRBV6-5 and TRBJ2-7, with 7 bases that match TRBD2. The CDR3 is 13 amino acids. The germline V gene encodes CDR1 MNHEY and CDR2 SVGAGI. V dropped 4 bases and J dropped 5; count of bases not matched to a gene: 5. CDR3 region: CASSSGTIDEQYF. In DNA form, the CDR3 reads TGTGCCAGCAGTTCCGGGACTATCGACGAGCAGTACTTC.

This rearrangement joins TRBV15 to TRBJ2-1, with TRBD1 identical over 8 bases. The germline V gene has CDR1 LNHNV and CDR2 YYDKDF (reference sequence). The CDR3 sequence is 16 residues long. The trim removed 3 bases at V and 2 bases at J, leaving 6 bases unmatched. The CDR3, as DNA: TGTGCCACCAGCAGGAAAGACAGGGGTCCCTACAATGAGCAGTTCTTC. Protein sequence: CATSRKDRGPYNEQFF. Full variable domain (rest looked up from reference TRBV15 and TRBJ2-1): DAMVIQNPRYQVTQFGKPVTLSCSQTLNHNVMYWYQQKSSQAPKLLFHYYDKDFNNEADTPDNFQSRRPNTSFCFLDIRSPGLGDTAMYLCATSRKDRGPYNEQFFGPGTRLTVL.

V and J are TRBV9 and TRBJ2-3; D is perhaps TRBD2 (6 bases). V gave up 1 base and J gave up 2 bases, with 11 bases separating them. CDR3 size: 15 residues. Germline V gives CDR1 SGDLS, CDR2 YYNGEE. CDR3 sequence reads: CASSVRAGNTDTQYF. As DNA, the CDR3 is TGTGCCAGCAGCGTACGTGCGGGAAACACAGATACGCAGTATTTT.

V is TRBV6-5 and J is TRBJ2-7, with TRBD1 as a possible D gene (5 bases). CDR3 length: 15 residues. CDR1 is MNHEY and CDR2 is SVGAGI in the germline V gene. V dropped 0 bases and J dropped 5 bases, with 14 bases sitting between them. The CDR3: CASSYSVRVWDEQYF. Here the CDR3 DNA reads TGTGCCAGCAGTTACTCGGTCAGGGTATGGGACGAGCAGTACTTC.

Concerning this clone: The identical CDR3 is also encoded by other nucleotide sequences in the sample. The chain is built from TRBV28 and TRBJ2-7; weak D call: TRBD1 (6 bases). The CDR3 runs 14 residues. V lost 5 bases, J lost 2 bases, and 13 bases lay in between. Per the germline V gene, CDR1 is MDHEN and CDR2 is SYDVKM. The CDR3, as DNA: TGTGCCAGCAGTACTTGGGACACCACCTACGAGCAGTACTTC. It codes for CASSTWDTTYEQYF.

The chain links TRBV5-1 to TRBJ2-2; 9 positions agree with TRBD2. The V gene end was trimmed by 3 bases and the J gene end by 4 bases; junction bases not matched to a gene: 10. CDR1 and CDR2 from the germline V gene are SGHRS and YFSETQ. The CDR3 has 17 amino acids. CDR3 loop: CASSYLGIAGVTGELFF. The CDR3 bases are TGCGCCAGCAGCTACCTTGGAATAGCGGGAGTCACCGGGGAGCTGTTTTTT.

The CDR3 region is CASSLAGWIGTVSYEQYF. In nucleotides, the CDR3 is TGTGCCAGCAGCTTAGCTGGTTGGATCGGGACAGTATCGTACGAGCAGTACTTC. V gene TRBV7-2 combines with J gene TRBJ2-7, with 7 bases aligning to TRBD1. V was clipped by 0 bases and J by 4 bases; unmatched bases: 15. The CDR3 runs 18 residues. From germline, CDR1 is SGHTA and CDR2 FQGNSA.